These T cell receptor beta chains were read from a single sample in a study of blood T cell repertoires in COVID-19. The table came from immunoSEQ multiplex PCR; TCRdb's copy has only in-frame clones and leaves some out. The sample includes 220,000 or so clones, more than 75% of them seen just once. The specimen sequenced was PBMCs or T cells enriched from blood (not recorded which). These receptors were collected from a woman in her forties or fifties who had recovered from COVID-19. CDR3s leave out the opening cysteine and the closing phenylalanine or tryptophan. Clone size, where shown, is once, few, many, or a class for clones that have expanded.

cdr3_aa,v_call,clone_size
ASSLGLPRDNEQF,TRBV5-5,.
ASSLGAGRRNTEAF,TRBV7-6,.
ASSLSPGDRKETQY,TRBV5-1,.
ASSSWGVNQPQH,TRBV19,.
ASSPRAGKNYGYT,TRBV6-5,.
ASTRQGAEKLF,TRBV25-1,.
ASSPSTVINEQF,TRBV18,.
ASSFGRRPYSNQPQH,TRBV7-8,.
ASSFRGGASYNEQF,TRBV6-2/TRBV6-3,.
ASSQGAGQVAGNTIY,TRBV4-1,once
ASRLTVRINEKLF,TRBV19,.
ASSQDQASGISYEQY,TRBV3-1/TRBV3-2,.
ATTPRDWGYGYT,TRBV3-1/TRBV3-2,.
ASSDRDRGIAAF,TRBV3-1/TRBV3-2,few
ASSPHSGEQY,TRBV7-8,.
ASSQGRSRTEAF,TRBV11-3,.
ASSLRGDTNTEAF,TRBV7-3,.
ASRGRALNEKLF,TRBV19,.
ASSQDGTATGKLF,TRBV4-3,.
SVQQGWNNEQF,TRBV29-1,.
ASSQDPGGGNEQF,TRBV4-1,.
ASSWQAGSGGYEQY,TRBV7-9,few
ASSLSGSYEQY,TRBV7-2,once
ASSQDMGRRHYEQY,TRBV4-3,.
ASSPGQQGGTEAF,TRBV18,once
AWSALGGASSYEQY,TRBV30,.
ASSTSGGTEAF,TRBV6-5,once
ASSSRLGARNQPQH,TRBV18,.
ASSWENNQPQH,TRBV6-5,.
ASSQDGGKYNEQF,TRBV4-3,.
ASSSVSGVSYNEQF,TRBV7-2,.
ASSLASGYEQY,TRBV6-5,.
ASSAKTGNTEAF,TRBV9,.
ASSLQGVYGNTIY,TRBV19,.
AKSTGRFVKDEQY,TRBV25-1,.
ASSSRDRGNTEAF,TRBV19,.
ASSQVPGNGAF,TRBV3-1/TRBV3-2,.
ASSQEGRTNTGELF,TRBV3-1/TRBV3-2,once
ASSYGQPGTEAF,TRBV6-5,.
SVEEPVNYGYT,TRBV29-1,many
ASSRGLAGPSGDTQY,TRBV4-1,.
ASSLWSRSYNEQF,TRBV28,once
ASSQPASASQYQETQY,TRBV3-1/TRBV3-2,.
ASSPTGATNEKLF,TRBV6-2/TRBV6-3,.
ASSLGGVADTQY,TRBV5-1,.
ASREGTEDGYT,TRBV28,.